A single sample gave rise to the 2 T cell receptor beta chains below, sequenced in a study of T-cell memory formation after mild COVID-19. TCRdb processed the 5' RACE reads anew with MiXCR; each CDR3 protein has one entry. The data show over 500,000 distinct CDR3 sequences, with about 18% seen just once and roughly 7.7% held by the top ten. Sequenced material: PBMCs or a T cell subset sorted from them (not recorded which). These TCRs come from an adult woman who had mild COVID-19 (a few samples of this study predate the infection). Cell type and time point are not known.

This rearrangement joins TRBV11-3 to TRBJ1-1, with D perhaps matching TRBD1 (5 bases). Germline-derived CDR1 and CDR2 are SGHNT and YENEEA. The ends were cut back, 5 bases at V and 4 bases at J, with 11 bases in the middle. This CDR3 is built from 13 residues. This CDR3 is CASSQGVSTEAFF. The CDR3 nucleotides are TGTGCCAGCAGCCAAGGGGTTTCCACTGAAGCTTTCTTT.

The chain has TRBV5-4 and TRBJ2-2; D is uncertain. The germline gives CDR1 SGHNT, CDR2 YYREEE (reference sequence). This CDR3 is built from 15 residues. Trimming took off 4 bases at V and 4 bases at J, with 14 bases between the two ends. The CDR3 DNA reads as TGTGCCAGCAGCCTCGATCAGCCCAGCACCGGGGAGCTGTTTTTT. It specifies CASSLDQPSTGELFF.